The rows below give T cell receptor beta chains drawn from one sample of a study of T cell changes during pregnancy in multiple sclerosis. TCRdb's table, derived via immunoSEQ multiplex PCR, lists solely in-frame clones and lacks some. The table includes around 92,000 clones, roughly 92% detected once. This specimen consisted of peripheral blood, obtained after pregnancy. These TCRs come from a female donor with multiple sclerosis, enrolled in a pregnancy study. The CDR3 runs from the conserved cysteine through the conserved F or W. A D gene is named only where the DNA matches it firmly. Clone size is not always given. Where it is, it says once, few, many or a class for expanded clones.

. | . | TRBJ2-5 | TRBV11-2 | TGTGCCAGCAGCTTAGGTTGGGCCCAAGAGACCCAGTACTTC | CASSLGWAQETQYF
. | . | TRBJ2-1 | TRBV10-1 | TGCGCCAGCAGCGCGGAATACAATGAGCAGTTCTTC | CASSAEYNEQFF
TRBD2 | . | TRBJ2-3 | TRBV27 | TGTGCCAGCAGTTTTTCATCGGGACTAGGGACAGATACGCAGTATTTT | CASSFSSGLGTDTQYF
. | . | TRBJ1-2 | TRBV6-1 | TGTGCCAGCAGTGGTCCGCAGGGATTGTATGGCTACACCTTC | CASSGPQGLYGYTF
. | . | TRBJ2-6 | TRBV30 | TGTGCCTGGAGCGAACACTCTGGGGCCAACGTCCTGACTTTC | CAWSEHSGANVLTF
. | . | TRBJ1-2 | TRBV27 | TGTGCCAGCAGTTTAAAGGGAGGGCGCGCCCAGGGCTACACCTTC | CASSLKGGRAQGYTF
TRBD1 | . | TRBJ2-7 | TRBV29-1 | TGCAGCGTTAGGGGGCTCGTAGGTACGGAGCAGTACTTC | CSVRGLVGTEQYF
TRBD2 | . | TRBJ2-1 | TRBV30 | TGTGCCTGGACCTCTAGCGGGAGAAGCAATGAGCAGTTCTTC | CAWTSSGRSNEQFF
TRBD1 | . | TRBJ2-7 | TRBV6-5 | TGTGCCAGCAGTTACTTACCCGGACAGGTCTTCTACGAGCAGTACTTC | CASSYLPGQVFYEQYF
TRBD1 | . | TRBJ2-1 | TRBV30 | TGTGCCTGGAGACAGGGGAATGAGCAGTTCTTC | CAWRQGNEQFF
TRBD2 | . | TRBJ2-7 | TRBV5-6 | TGTGCCAGCACCGTTGTAGCGGGAGTTCCCTACGAGCAGTACTTC | CASTVVAGVPYEQYF
TRBD1 | . | TRBJ1-2 | TRBV4-2 | TGTGCCAGCAGCCTGACCCGGACAGGGCGCCGCGGCTACACCTTC | CASSLTRTGRRGYTF
TRBD2 | . | TRBJ2-7 | TRBV2 | TGTGCCAGCAGTGAAGGGTGGGCGGGGGCCTACGAGCAGTACTTC | CASSEGWAGAYEQYF
. | once | TRBJ1-5 | TRBV28 | TGTGCCAGCAGTTTATGGACAGTGCGGATCGAGCCCCAGCATTTT | CASSLWTVRIEPQHF
TRBD2 | . | TRBJ2-1 | TRBV14 | TGTGCCAGCAACCCGACTAGCGGGAGCTACAATGAGCAGTTCTTC | CASNPTSGSYNEQFF
. | . | TRBJ1-5 | TRBV27 | TGTGCCAGCAGTTTAGCAGGGGTGAATCAGCCCCAGCATTTT | CASSLAGVNQPQHF
. | . | TRBJ1-5 | TRBV28 | TGTGCCAGCAGTTTCTTGGGGAATCAGGGAAATCAGCCCCAGCATTTT | CASSFLGNQGNQPQHF
. | . | TRBJ2-2 | TRBV2 | TGTGCCAGCAGTGGGACAGTCAACACCGGGGAGCTGTTTTTT | CASSGTVNTGELFF
. | once | TRBJ2-7 | TRBV27 | TGTGCCAGCAGCCTCACAACGATCACGGGGCCGGGGGCCTACGAGCAGTACTTC | CASSLTTITGPGAYEQYF
. | . | TRBJ1-2 | TRBV5-1 | TGCGCCAGCAGCCCCTTGGACAGTTATGATGGCTACACCTTC | CASSPLDSYDGYTF
TRBD1 | . | TRBJ2-1 | TRBV7-4 | TGTGCCAGCAGCTTAGTACGGGACAGGGGGTGCTACAATGAGCAGTTCTTC | CASSLVRDRGCYNEQFF
TRBD2 | . | TRBJ2-1 | TRBV7-2 | TGTGCCAGCAGCTTACGTAGTCGGCGGGAGACTAATGAGCAGTTCTTC | CASSLRSRRETNEQFF
. | . | TRBJ2-7 | TRBV10-3 | TGTGCCATCAGTGAGAAGGTTAGCAGCCACGAGCAGTACTTC | CAISEKVSSHEQYF
TRBD1 | few | TRBJ2-7 | TRBV5-1 | TGCGCCAGCAGCTTGGGAACAGGGGCCTACGAGCAGTACTTC | CASSLGTGAYEQYF
TRBD2 | once | TRBJ2-7 | TRBV2 | TGTGCCAGCAGGGGCAGGACTAGCGCGGCCTACGAGCAGTACTTC | CASRGRTSAAYEQYF
TRBD1 | . | TRBJ1-6 | TRBV5-4 | TGTGCCAGCAACTCGACAGGGGGCTTAAATTCACCCCTCCACTTT | CASNSTGGLNSPLHF
TRBD2 | . | TRBJ2-1 | TRBV7-2 | TGTGCCAGCAGCTTAGGCGGACTAGCGGGAGTCAATGAGCAGTTCTTC | CASSLGGLAGVNEQFF
TRBD2 | . | TRBJ2-3 | TRBV18 | TGTGCCAGCTCACCACTAGCGGGAGAGCTCGATACGCAGTATTTT | CASSPLAGELDTQYF
TRBD2 | few | TRBJ2-1 | TRBV6-4 | TGTGCCAGCAGTGCGACTAGCGGGACCACGACCGAGCAGTTCTTC | CASSATSGTTTEQFF
. | . | TRBJ1-3 | TRBV5-6 | TGTGCCAGCAGCATTCAGGGATCAGGAAACACCATATATTTT | CASSIQGSGNTIYF
. | . | TRBJ2-5 | TRBV7-9 | TGTGCCAGCAGCTTCGGGGGAGAGACCCAGTACTTC | CASSFGGETQYF
TRBD1 | . | TRBJ1-3 | TRBV4-1 | TGCGCCAGCAGCCAGACAGGGTTACCTGGAAACACCATATATTTT | CASSQTGLPGNTIYF
TRBD2 | . | TRBJ2-7 | TRBV7-3 | TGTGCCAGCAGCTTAATAGCGGGAGGTATGGTCGAGCAGTACTTC | CASSLIAGGMVEQYF
. | . | TRBJ2-7 | TRBV7-9 | TGTGCCAGCAGCTCCGTAACTTCGTACAGCTACGAGCAGTACTTC | CASSSVTSYSYEQYF
. | . | TRBJ2-5 | TRBV6-1 | TGTGCCAGCAGTGTCGACTACAGTCAAGAGACCCAGTACTTC | CASSVDYSQETQYF
TRBD1 | . | TRBJ2-7 | TRBV23-1 | TGCGCCAGCAGTCCGAACGACAGGGGAGCGGCCGAGCAGTACTTC | CASSPNDRGAAEQYF
. | . | TRBJ1-1 | TRBV27 | TGTGCCAGCAGTTTATCAGGGAGGACTGAAGCTTTCTTT | CASSLSGRTEAFF
. | . | TRBJ1-2 | TRBV5-1 | TGCGCCAGCAGCTCATTAAGGAATAGAGATGGACAGCTCTATGGCTACACCTTC | CASSSLRNRDGQLYGYTF
TRBD2 | . | TRBJ2-2 | TRBV30 | TGTCTAGCGGGAGAAAACACCGGGGAGCTGTTTTTT | CLAGENTGELFF
TRBD1 | . | TRBJ1-1 | TRBV18 | TGTGCCAGCTCACCAATAGGACAGGGGGCCACTGAAGCTTTCTTT | CASSPIGQGATEAFF
TRBD1 | . | TRBJ1-2 | TRBV28 | TGTGCCAGCAGTCAGCGACAGGGGCAGTCGCGCTACTATGGCTACACCTTC | CASSQRQGQSRYYGYTF
TRBD1 | . | TRBJ1-1 | TRBV6-1 | TGTGCCACTCCTCCCAGGGGGCATGATGGTGAAGCTTTCTTT | CATPPRGHDGEAFF
TRBD2 | once | TRBJ2-7 | TRBV28 | TGTGCCAGCAGTTCCCGACTAGCGGGAGGTTGGGTCGAGCAGTACTTC | CASSSRLAGGWVEQYF
. | . | TRBJ2-3 | TRBV5-8 | TGTGCCAGCAGCCGTGGGACTACAAGGGGGAATACGCAGTATTTT | CASSRGTTRGNTQYF
. | . | TRBJ1-1 | TRBV6-1 | TGTGCCAGCAGACCGATAACCGGGGCTGAAGCTTTCTTT | CASRPITGAEAFF
TRBD2 | . | TRBJ2-3 | TRBV7-9 | TGTGCCAGCAGCAGAAGCGGGAGGATAATTACAGATACGCAGTATTTT | CASSRSGRIITDTQYF
. | . | TRBJ2-1 | TRBV2 | TGTGCCAGCAGTGAAGGGAGTACCCGGCGCGGTGAGCAGTTCTTC | CASSEGSTRRGEQFF
TRBD2 | . | TRBJ2-7 | TRBV27 | TGTGCCAGCAGTTTAAGACTAGCGGGTGGCTACGAGCAGTACTTC | CASSLRLAGGYEQYF
TRBD1 | . | TRBJ1-5 | TRBV5-1 | TGCGCCAGCTCACCGGGACAGGGCCTCAATCAGCCCCAGCATTTT | CASSPGQGLNQPQHF
. | . | TRBJ1-1 | TRBV7-9 | TGTGCCAGCAGCTCCAAGTCGACAGTGAACACTGAAGCTTTCTTT | CASSSKSTVNTEAFF
. | . | TRBJ2-1 | TRBV19 | TGTGCCAGTAGTATAGTGGAGGGGCAATACAATGAGCAGTTCTTC | CASSIVEGQYNEQFF
TRBD2 | . | TRBJ2-7 | TRBV4-2 | TGTGCCAGCAGCCGAGGACTAGCTCTCCGAAGGAGCCACGAGCAGTACTTC | CASSRGLALRRSHEQYF
. | . | TRBJ2-7 | TRBV29-1 | TGCAGCGTTGCGGGTCATTACACCTACGAGCAGTACTTC | CSVAGHYTYEQYF
. | . | TRBJ1-5 | TRBV2 | TGTGCCAGCAGTGAGGGGCGGATTATCAGCCCCCAGCATTTT | CASSEGRIISPQHF
TRBD1 | . | TRBJ1-4 | TRBV7-9 | TGTGCCAGCAGAGCTGACAGGGCCCAGGATGAAAAACTGTTTTTT | CASRADRAQDEKLFF
. | . | TRBJ2-7 | TRBV12-5 | TGTGCTAGTGGTTTTAACTCAGGGCTAGACGAGCAGTACTTC | CASGFNSGLDEQYF
TRBD1 | . | TRBJ2-1 | TRBV19 | TGTGCCAGTAGTATTACAGGGGGCAATGAGCAGTTCTTC | CASSITGGNEQFF
TRBD2 | . | TRBJ2-1 | TRBV11-2 | TGTGCCAGCAGCTTAGCTAGCGGGAGGGCCTCCTACAATGAGCAGTTCTTC | CASSLASGRASYNEQFF
TRBD2 | . | TRBJ2-1 | TRBV10-1 | TGCGCCAGCAGTCGGGCTAGCGGGAAGAATGAGCAGTTCTTC | CASSRASGKNEQFF
. | . | TRBJ1-2 | TRBV6-6 | TGTGCCAGCAGTCTACTCCTACAGGGCAGCTATGGCTACACCTTC | CASSLLLQGSYGYTF